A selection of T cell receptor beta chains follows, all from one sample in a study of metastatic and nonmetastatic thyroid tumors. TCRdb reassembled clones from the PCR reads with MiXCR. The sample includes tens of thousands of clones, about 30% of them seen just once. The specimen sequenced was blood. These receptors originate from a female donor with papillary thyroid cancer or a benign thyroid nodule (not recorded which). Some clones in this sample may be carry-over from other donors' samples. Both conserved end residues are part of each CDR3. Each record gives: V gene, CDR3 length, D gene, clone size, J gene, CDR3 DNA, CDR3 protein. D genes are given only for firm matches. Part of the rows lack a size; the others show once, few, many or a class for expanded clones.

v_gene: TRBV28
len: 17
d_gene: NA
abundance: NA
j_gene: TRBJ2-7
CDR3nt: TGTGCCAGCAGTTCCCAACGAGATGAAGGGACTCCCTACGAGCAGTACTTC
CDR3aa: CASSSQRDEGTPYEQYF

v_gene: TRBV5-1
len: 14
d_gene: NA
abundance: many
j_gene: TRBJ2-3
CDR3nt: TGCGCCAGCAGCTTTGGGCTAGGATACGATACGCAGTATTTT
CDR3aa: CASSFGLGYDTQYF

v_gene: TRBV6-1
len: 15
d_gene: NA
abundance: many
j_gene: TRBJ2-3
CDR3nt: TGTGCCAGCACTCTCCTAATAGGAGGCACAGATACGCAGTATTTT
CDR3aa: CASTLLIGGTDTQYF

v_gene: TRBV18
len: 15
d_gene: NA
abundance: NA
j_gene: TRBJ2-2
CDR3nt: TGTGCCAGCTCACTCGCCCCCCTATCCACCGGGCAGCTGTTTTTT
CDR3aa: CASSLAPLSTGQLFF

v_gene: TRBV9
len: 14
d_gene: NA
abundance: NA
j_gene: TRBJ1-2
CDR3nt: TGTGCCAGCAGCGTTGGTTTGGGGAGAGAAGGCTACACCTTC
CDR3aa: CASSVGLGREGYTF

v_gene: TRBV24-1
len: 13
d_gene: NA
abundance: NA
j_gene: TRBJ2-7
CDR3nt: TGTGCCACCAGTGATTCACCCTCGGGCGAGCAGTACTTC
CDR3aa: CATSDSPSGEQYF

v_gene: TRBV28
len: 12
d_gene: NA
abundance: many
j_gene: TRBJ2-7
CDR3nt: TGTGCCAGCACTACCCTCGGGTCCGAGCAGTACTTC
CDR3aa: CASTTLGSEQYF

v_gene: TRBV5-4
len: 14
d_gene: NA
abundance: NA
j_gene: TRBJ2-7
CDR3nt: TGTGCCAGCAGCATTCTAGCGAACTCCTACGAGCAGTACTTC
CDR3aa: CASSILANSYEQYF

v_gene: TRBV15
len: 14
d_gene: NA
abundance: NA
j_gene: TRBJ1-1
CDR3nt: TGTGCCACCAGCAGATATTCGGCAGGCACTGAGGCATTCTTT
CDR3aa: CATSRYSAGTEAFF

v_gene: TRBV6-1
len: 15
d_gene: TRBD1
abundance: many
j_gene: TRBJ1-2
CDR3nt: TGTGCCAGCAGAGTTGACAGGGGCGTAAACTATGGCTACACCTTC
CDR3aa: CASRVDRGVNYGYTF

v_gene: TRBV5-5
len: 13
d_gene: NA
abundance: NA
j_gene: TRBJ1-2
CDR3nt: TGTGCCAGCAGCTTGATACGGGGTGGTCCCTACACCTTC
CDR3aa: CASSLIRGGPYTF

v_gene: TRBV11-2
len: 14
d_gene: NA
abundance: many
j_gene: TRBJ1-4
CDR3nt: TGTGCCAGCAGCCCCCCCCGGGAATATGAAAAACTGTTTTTT
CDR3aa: CASSPPREYEKLFF

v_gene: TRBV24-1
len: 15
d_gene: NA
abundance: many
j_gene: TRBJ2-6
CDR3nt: TGTGCCACCAGTGATTTGCGTTCTGGGGCCAACGTCCTGACTTTC
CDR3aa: CATSDLRSGANVLTF

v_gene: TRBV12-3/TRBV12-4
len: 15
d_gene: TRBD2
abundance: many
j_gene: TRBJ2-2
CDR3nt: TGTGCCAGCAGTTTACTGGGAGGGGAGGGCGGGGAGCTGTTTTTT
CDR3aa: CASSLLGGEGGELFF

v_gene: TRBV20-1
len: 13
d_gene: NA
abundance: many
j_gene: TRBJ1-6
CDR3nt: TGCAGTGCTATGACAGACAAGAATTCACCCCTCCACTTT
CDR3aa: CSAMTDKNSPLHF

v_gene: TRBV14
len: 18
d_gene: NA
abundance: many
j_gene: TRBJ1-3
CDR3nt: TGTGCCAGCAGCCATACCGGACAGTATACCTACTCTGGAAACACCATATATTTT
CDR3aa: CASSHTGQYTYSGNTIYF

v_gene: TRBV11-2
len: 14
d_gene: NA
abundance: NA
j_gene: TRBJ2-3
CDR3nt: TGTGCCAGCAGCTTAGGGAGAGTCACAGATACGCAGTATTTT
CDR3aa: CASSLGRVTDTQYF

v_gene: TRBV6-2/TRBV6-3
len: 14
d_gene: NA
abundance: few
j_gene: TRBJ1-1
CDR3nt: TGTGCCAGCAGTTACGGTGGGACTCGGGCTGAAGCTTTCTTT
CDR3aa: CASSYGGTRAEAFF

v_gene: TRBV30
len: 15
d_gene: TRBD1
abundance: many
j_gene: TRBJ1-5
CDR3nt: TGTGCCTGGAGTCACCCTGACAGGGACGGAGGGCCCCAGCATTTT
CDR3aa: CAWSHPDRDGGPQHF

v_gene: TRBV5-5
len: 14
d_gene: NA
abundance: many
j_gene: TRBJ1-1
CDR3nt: TGTGCCAGCAGCTTGGCAGGGTTCAACACTGAAGCTTTCTTT
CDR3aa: CASSLAGFNTEAFF

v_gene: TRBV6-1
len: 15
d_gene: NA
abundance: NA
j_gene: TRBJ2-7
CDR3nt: TGTGCCACCTGGACGACAGGGGAGGGTTTCTACGAGCAGTACTTC
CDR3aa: CATWTTGEGFYEQYF

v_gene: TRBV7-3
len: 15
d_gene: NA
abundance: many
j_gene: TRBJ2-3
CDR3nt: TGTGCCAGCAGCGGCGGCAGAGCTAGCACAGATACGCAGTATTTT
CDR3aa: CASSGGRASTDTQYF

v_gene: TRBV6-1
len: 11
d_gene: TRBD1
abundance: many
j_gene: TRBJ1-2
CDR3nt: TGTGCCAGCAGTTTCAGGGGGGGCTACACCTTC
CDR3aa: CASSFRGGYTF

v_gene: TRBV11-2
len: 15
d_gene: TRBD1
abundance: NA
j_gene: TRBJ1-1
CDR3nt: TGTGCCAGCAGCCCCGGGACAGGGTCGGAAACTGAAGCTTTCTTT
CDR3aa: CASSPGTGSETEAFF

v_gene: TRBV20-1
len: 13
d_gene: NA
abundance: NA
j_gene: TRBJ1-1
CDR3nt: TGCAGTGCTAGGTCCGGTCCGAACACTGAAGCTTTCTTT
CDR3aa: CSARSGPNTEAFF

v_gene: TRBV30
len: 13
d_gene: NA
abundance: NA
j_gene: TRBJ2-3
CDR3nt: TGTGCCTGGAGTCGGGGCCTCACAGATACGATGTATTTT
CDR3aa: CAWSRGLTDTMYF

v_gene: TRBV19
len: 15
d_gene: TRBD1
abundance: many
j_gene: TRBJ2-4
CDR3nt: TGTGCCAGTAACTTGGGACAGCTTGGCAAAAACATTCAGTACTTC
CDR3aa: CASNLGQLGKNIQYF

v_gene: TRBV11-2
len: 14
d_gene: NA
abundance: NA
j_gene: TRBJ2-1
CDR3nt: TGTGCCAGCAGCTTAGATGGGGTTCTGGATGAGCAGTTCTTC
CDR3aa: CASSLDGVLDEQFF

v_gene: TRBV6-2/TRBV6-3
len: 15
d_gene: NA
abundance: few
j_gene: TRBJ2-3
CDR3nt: TGTGCCAGCGGCACCTCTGTGCGGAGATCAGATACGCAGTATTTT
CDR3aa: CASGTSVRRSDTQYF

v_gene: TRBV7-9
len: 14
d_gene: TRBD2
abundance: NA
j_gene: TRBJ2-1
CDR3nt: TGTGCCAGCGGGAATCTAGGGACTACGAATGGGAAGTTCTTC
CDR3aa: CASGNLGTTNGKFF

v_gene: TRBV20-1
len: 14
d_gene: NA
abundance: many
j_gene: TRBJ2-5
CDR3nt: TGCAGTGCTAGGACCCGTCGGAACCAAGAGACCCAGTACTTC
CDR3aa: CSARTRRNQETQYF

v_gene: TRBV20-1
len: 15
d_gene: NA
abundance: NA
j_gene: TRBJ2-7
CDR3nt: TGCAGTGCTCTTCTTTCCAGGATAACACCCCACGAGCAGTACTTC
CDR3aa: CSALLSRITPHEQYF

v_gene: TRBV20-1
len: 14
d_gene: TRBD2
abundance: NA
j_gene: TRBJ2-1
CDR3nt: TGCAGCACACTCTTAGCGGGGGGGTTCCATGAGCAGTTCTTC
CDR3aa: CSTLLAGGFHEQFF

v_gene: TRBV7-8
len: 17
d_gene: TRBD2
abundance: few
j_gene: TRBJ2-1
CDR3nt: TGTGCCAGCAGCCCGGGGGGCCTAGCGGGAGTAGGGCATGAGCAGTTCTTC
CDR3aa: CASSPGGLAGVGHEQFF

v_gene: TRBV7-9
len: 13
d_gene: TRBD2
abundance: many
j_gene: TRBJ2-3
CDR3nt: TGTGCCAGCAGCACACAACTAGCGGATACGCAGTATTTT
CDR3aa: CASSTQLADTQYF

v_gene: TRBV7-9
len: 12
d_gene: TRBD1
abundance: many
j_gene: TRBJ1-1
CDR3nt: TGTGCCAGCAGCGAAACAGGGGTATGGGCTTTCTTT
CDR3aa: CASSETGVWAFF

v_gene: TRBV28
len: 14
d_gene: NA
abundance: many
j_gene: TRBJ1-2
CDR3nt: TGTGCCAGCAGATTAACCGGGTTCAACTATGGCTACACCTTC
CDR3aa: CASRLTGFNYGYTF

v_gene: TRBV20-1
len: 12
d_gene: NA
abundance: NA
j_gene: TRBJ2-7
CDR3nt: TGCAGTGCTAGACAGGGCTGGTACGAGCAGTACTTC
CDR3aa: CSARQGWYEQYF

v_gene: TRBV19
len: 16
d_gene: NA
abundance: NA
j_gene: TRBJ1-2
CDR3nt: TGTGCCAGTAGTATAGATACCATCGGGCGCGACTATGGCTACACCTTC
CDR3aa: CASSIDTIGRDYGYTF

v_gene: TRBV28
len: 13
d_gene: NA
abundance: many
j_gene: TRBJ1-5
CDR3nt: TGTGCCAGCAGTTTAAGGGGAGGACAGCCCCAGCATTTT
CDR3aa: CASSLRGGQPQHF